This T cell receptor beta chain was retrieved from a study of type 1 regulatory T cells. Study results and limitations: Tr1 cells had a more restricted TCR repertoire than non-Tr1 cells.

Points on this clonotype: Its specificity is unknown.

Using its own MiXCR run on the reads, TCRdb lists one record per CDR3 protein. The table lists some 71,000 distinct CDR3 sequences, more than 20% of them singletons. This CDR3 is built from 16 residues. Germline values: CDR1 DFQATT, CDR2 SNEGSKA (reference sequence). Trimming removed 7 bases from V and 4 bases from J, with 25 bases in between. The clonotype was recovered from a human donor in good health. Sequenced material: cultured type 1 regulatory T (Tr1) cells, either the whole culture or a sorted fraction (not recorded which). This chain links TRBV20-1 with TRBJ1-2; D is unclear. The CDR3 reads CSGEPPQALSSYGYTF. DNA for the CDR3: TGCAGTGGGGAGCCCCCACAAGCCTTATCAAGCTATGGCTACACCTTC.